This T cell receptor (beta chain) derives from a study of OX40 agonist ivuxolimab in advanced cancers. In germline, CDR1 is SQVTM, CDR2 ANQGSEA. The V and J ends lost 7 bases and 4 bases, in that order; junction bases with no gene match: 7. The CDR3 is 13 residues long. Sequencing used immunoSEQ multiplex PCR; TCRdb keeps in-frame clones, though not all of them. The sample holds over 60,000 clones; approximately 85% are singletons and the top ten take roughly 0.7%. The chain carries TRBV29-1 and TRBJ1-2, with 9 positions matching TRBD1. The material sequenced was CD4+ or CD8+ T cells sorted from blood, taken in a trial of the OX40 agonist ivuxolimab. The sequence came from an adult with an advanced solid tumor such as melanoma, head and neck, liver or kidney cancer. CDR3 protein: CSAGDRDAYGYTF. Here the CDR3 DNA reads TGCAGCGCGGGGGACAGGGATGCCTATGGCTACACCTTC.